Below, 27 T cell receptor beta chains from the same sample are listed, as sequenced in a study of blood T cell repertoires in COVID-19. Profiled with immunoSEQ multiplex PCR; TCRdb holds only in-frame clones, not every one. The table has under 300,000 clones, roughly 84% seen once. Source material: peripheral blood. The receptors shown here come from a human donor with COVID-19, enrolled during active disease. The donor label of this sample is uncertain.

The J gene is TRBJ1-2, the V gene TRBV29-1, with 11 nucleotides matching TRBD1. V shed 5 bases, J shed 5 bases, and the junction held 4 bases outside the gene matches. CDR1 is SQVTM, CDR2 ANQGSEA, per germline. The CDR3 runs to 13 residues. CDR3 residues: CSVRDRGGYGYTF. The CDR3 DNA reads as TGCAGCGTTAGGGACAGGGGGGGATATGGCTACACCTTC. The variable domain in full, completed from reference TRBV29-1 and TRBJ1-2, reads SAVISQKPSRDICQRGTSLTIQCQVDSQVTMMFWYRQQPGQSLTLIATANQGSEATYESGFVIDKFPISRPNLTFSTLTVSNMSPEDSSIYLCSVRDRGGYGYTFGSGTRLTVV.

J is TRBJ2-1 and V is TRBV7-3, with D perhaps matching TRBD1 (6 bases). Germline CDR1 and CDR2: SGHTA and FQGTGA. This CDR3 region has 13 residues. The V and J ends lost 5 bases and 7 bases respectively, with 12 bases between them. The CDR3 loop reads CASSQGISNEQFF. CDR3 sequence (DNA): TGTGCCAGCAGCCAGGGGATATCGAATGAGCAGTTCTTC.

The chain has TRBV5-1 and TRBJ2-1; D is undetermined. Per germline, CDR1 SGHRS and CDR2 YFSETQ. The length of the CDR3 is 12 residues. The ends were cut back, 4 bases at V and 3 bases at J, with 5 bases in the middle. The chain's CDR3 is CASSLNYNEQFF. The CDR3 region has the DNA TGCGCCAGCAGCCTTAACTACAATGAGCAGTTCTTC.

The chain joins TRBV18 to TRBJ2-7, with a possible D match to TRBD1 (7 bases). This CDR3 comprises 14 residues. Germline lookup yields CDR1 KGHSH and CDR2 LQKENI. V was clipped by 4 bases and J by 0 bases, with 10 bases between them. CDR3 nucleotides: TGTGCCAGCTCACAGCAGGGGGGCTCCTACGAGCAGTACTTC. As protein: CASSQQGGSYEQYF.

This sequence joins TRBV30 and TRBJ2-1; TRBD2 agrees at 9 bases. Per the germline V gene, CDR1 is GTSNPN and CDR2 is SVGIG (reference sequence). The CDR3 spans 13 residues. V was pared by 7 bases and J by 4 bases, with 5 bases of the junction left unmatched. CDR3 in DNA: TGTGCCTTAGGGACTAGCTCATACAATGAGCAGTTCTTC. Protein sequence: CALGTSSYNEQFF.

The CDR3 bases are TGTGCCAGCAGAAGGGCCGGGACTAGCGGCCAAGGGCAGTATTTT. This codes for CASRRAGTSGQGQYF. The chain uses TRBV28 and TRBJ2-3, with 11 bases identical to TRBD2. J gave up 11 bases and V 6 bases, and 13 bases lay outside the gene matches. The germline V gene has CDR1 MDHEN and CDR2 SYDVKM. This CDR3 comprises 15 residues.

The V and J genes are TRBV18 and TRBJ2-2, with a possible D match to TRBD1 (5 bases). V lost 8 bases and J lost 1, with 11 bases in between. The germline CDR1 and CDR2 sequences are KGHSH and LQKENI. The CDR3 has 14 residues. The DNA of the CDR3 is TGTGCCAGCAATAGAGGACAGAACACCGGGGAGCTGTTTTTT. Its translation is CASNRGQNTGELFF.

This sequence joins TRBV5-4 and TRBJ2-3; TRBD2 aligns across 8 bases. Unmatched junction bases numbered 2, after V lost 4 bases and J lost 1 base. The CDR3 is made up of 14 amino acids. Germline assignment: CDR1 SGHNT and CDR2 YYREEE (reference sequence). CDR3 sequence: CASSKAGGTDTQYF. The DNA for the CDR3 is TGTGCCAGCAGCAAAGCGGGGGGCACAGATACGCAGTATTTT.

The V gene is TRBV2, the J gene TRBJ2-5; 7 nucleotides match TRBD1. Trimming removed 1 base from V and 5 bases from J; junction bases left unmatched: 7. CDR1 is SNHLY and CDR2 is FYNNEI in the germline V gene. The CDR3 consists of 15 residues. This CDR3 is CASSEDRGVGETQYF. The CDR3 bases are TGTGCCAGCAGTGAAGACAGGGGTGTGGGGGAGACCCAGTACTTC.

V is TRBV7-2 and J is TRBJ1-4, with D possibly TRBD1 on 5 matching bases. V was trimmed by 2 bases and J by 0 bases, leaving 7 bases between them. The CDR3 is 15 residues long. Germline-derived CDR1 and CDR2 are SGHTA and FQGNSA. The chain's CDR3 is CASSLQQATNEKLFF. In DNA form, the CDR3 reads TGTGCCAGCAGCTTACAACAGGCAACTAATGAAAAACTGTTTTTT. The full variable domain, with the rest looked up from reference TRBV7-2 and TRBJ1-4, is GAGVSQSPSNKVTEKGKDVELRCDPISGHTALYWYRQSLGQGLEFLIYFQGNSAPDKSGLPSDRFSAERTGGSVSTLTIQRTQQEDSAVYLCASSLQQATNEKLFFGSGTQLSVL.

This chain uses TRBV7-2 with TRBJ2-1, with 10 bases that match TRBD2. The CDR3 totals 15 residues. Losses at the gene ends were 1 base for V and 6 bases for J; bases not matched to a gene: 3. Germline-derived CDR1 and CDR2 are SGHTA and FQGNSA. Written as DNA, the CDR3 is TGTGCCAGCAGCTTAGTATGGACTAGCGGCAATGAGCAGTTCTTC. This codes for CASSLVWTSGNEQFF.

This chain uses TRBV27 with TRBJ2-1; 10 nucleotides agree with TRBD2. The CDR3 runs 15 residues. V dropped 5 bases and J dropped 5; count of bases not matched to a gene: 6. Looked up from germline, CDR1 is MNHEY and CDR2 is SMNVEV (reference sequence). In nucleotides, the CDR3 is TGTGCCAGCAGTCAGACTAGCGGGTTGAACAATGAGCAGTTCTTC. This translates into CASSQTSGLNNEQFF.

The CDR3 loop is CASSGGLSSYNSPLHF. The CDR3 DNA reads as TGTGCCAGCAGTGGGGGCCTGAGCTCCTATAATTCACCCCTCCACTTT. J is TRBJ1-6 and V is TRBV2, with D tentatively TRBD1 (5 bases). The CDR3 spans 16 residues. V was pared by 4 bases and J by 0 bases, with 10 bases between. Germline assignment: CDR1 SNHLY and CDR2 FYNNEI. The full variable domain, with the rest looked up from reference TRBV2 and TRBJ1-6, is EPEVTQTPSHQVTQMGQEVILRCVPISNHLYFYWYRQILGQKVEFLVSFYNNEISEKSEIFDDQFSVERPDGSNFTLKIRSTKLEDSAMYFCASSGGLSSYNSPLHFGNGTRLTVT.

The genes are TRBV6-6 and TRBJ1-4; 7 bases are shared with TRBD1. Trimming at V came to 2 bases and at J to 8 bases, leaving 5 bases not matched to a gene. The CDR3 is 14 residues long. Germline lookup yields CDR1 MNHNY and CDR2 SVGAGI (reference sequence). The CDR3 loop is CASSYKGTAEKLFF. CDR3 DNA sequence: TGTGCCAGCAGTTACAAAGGGACAGCCGAAAAACTGTTTTTT.

This chain uses TRBV29-1 with TRBJ1-1, with 9 nucleotides matching TRBD1. Losses at the gene ends were 5 bases for V and 4 bases for J; bases not matched to a gene: 5. This CDR3 has 13 amino acids. Germline values: CDR1 SQVTM, CDR2 ANQGSEA. The CDR3 is CSVHRGQATEAFF. The CDR3 bases are TGCAGCGTTCACAGGGGGCAGGCCACTGAAGCTTTCTTT.

The rearrangement links TRBV10-3 to TRBJ2-5, with 9 bases lining up with TRBD1. Per germline, CDR1 ENHRY and CDR2 SYGVKD. The CDR3 is 16 amino acids. The junction had 7 bases not matched to a gene; V was cut back by 3 bases and J by 2 bases. In DNA, the CDR3 is TGTGCCATCAGTGACGGGGACAGGGCAGGACAAGAGACCCAGTACTTC. The encoded protein is CAISDGDRAGQETQYF.

J is TRBJ2-5 and V is TRBV5-1; 7 bases fit TRBD2. CDR1 and CDR2 (germline): SGHRS, YFSETQ. J was trimmed by 3 bases and V by 5 bases; bases with no gene match: 1. This CDR3 region has 12 residues. The CDR3 bases are TGCGCCAGCAGACGGGGGGAAGAGACCCAGTACTTC. It specifies CASRRGEETQYF.

This chain uses TRBV6-6 with TRBJ1-2; 8 positions agree with TRBD1. Germline V gives CDR1 MNHNY, CDR2 SVGAGI (reference sequence). The CDR3 runs 14 residues. Trimming removed 5 bases from V and 6 bases from J; junction bases left unmatched: 8. The CDR3 sequence: CASSPGGASNGYTF. In DNA, the CDR3 is TGTGCCAGCAGTCCAGGGGGCGCCTCTAATGGCTACACCTTC.

This rearrangement joins TRBV7-9 to TRBJ2-7; TRBD2 might be the D (6 bases). Germline-derived CDR1 and CDR2 are SEHNR and FQNEAQ (reference sequence). V gave up 5 bases and J gave up 3 bases, with 17 bases separating them. The CDR3 totals 15 residues. CDR3 sequence: CASSPEAGGFYEQYF. In DNA form, the CDR3 reads TGTGCCAGCAGCCCCGAAGCGGGTGGATTCTACGAGCAGTACTTC. Drawing the rest from reference TRBV7-9 and TRBJ2-7, the complete variable domain is DTGVSQNPRHKITKRGQNVTFRCDPISEHNRLYWYRQTLGQGPEFLTYFQNEAQLEKSRLLSDRFSAERPKGSFSTLEIQRTEQGDSAMYLCASSPEAGGFYEQYFGPGTRLTVT.

This clone occurred once. This sequence joins TRBV18 and TRBJ1-4, with D tentatively TRBD1 (5 bases). The CDR3 is 13 amino acids. Germline CDR1 is KGHSH and CDR2 is LQKENI. V lost 3 bases, J lost 3 bases, and 5 bases lay in between. CDR3 DNA: TGTGCCAGCTCACCGACAGCTAATGAAAAACTGTTTTTT. Translation gives CASSPTANEKLFF.

In this sample, this clone turned up many times. The V call is TRBV5-1, the J call TRBJ1-6, with TRBD1 matching over 7 bases. CDR1 is SGHRS and CDR2 is YFSETQ in the germline V gene. The CDR3 extends over 14 amino acids. After removal of 1 base from V and 8 bases from J, the junction contained 3 bases not matched to a gene. CDR3 in DNA: TGCGCCAGCAGCTTGACACAGGGGCATTCACCCCTCCACTTT. Residues: CASSLTQGHSPLHF.

The chain combines TRBV7-2 with TRBJ1-2, with D tentatively TRBD1 (6 bases). The V gene lost 3 bases and the J gene lost 0 bases, with 8 bases spanning the gap. The CDR3 is made up of 14 amino acids. Germline V gene lookup returns CDR1 SGHTA and CDR2 FQGNSA. This CDR3 reads CASSLTGANYGYTF. CDR3 sequence (DNA): TGTGCCAGCAGCTTGACAGGAGCTAACTATGGCTACACCTTC.

V is TRBV11-1 and J is TRBJ1-2; D unclear. The CDR3 contains 13 residues. Germline lookup yields CDR1 SGHAT and CDR2 FQDESV (reference sequence). The V end lost 5 bases, the J end lost 3 bases, and 10 bases lay between the germline ends. The CDR3 nucleotides read TGTGCCAGCAGCCCCGACTCTTACTATGGCTACACCTTC. Translated, it gives CASSPDSYYGYTF.

The V gene is TRBV28, the J gene TRBJ2-7; D might be TRBD1 (8 bases). V shed 6 bases and J shed 7 bases, with 25 bases lying between them. Germline-derived CDR1 and CDR2 are MDHEN and SYDVKM. This CDR3 has 16 amino acids. The CDR3 region has the DNA TGTGCCAGCAGCCAACTGGACAGGGAGTGGGGAGGGGAGCAGTACTTC. Encoded protein: CASSQLDREWGGEQYF.

V is TRBV7-6 and J is TRBJ2-1, with 9 nucleotides matching TRBD2. The germline CDR1 and CDR2 sequences are SGHVS and FNYEAQ. The junction had 7 bases not matched to a gene; V was cut back by 4 bases and J by 6 bases. The CDR3 is 15 residues long. CDR3 bases: TGTGCCAGCAGCTCCGGGACTAGCAGAGTCAATGAGCAGTTCTTC. It is translated as CASSSGTSRVNEQFF.

The CDR3, as DNA: TGTGCCAGCAGCCCTGACGGGGGAAGAGGCTACACCTTC. Translating gives CASSPDGGRGYTF. The chain joins TRBV11-2 to TRBJ1-2, with D maybe TRBD1 (5 bases). CDR1 and CDR2 (germline): SGHAT, FQNNGV. V was shortened by 5 bases and J by 8 bases, with 15 bases between the two germline ends. This CDR3 has 13 amino acids.

The chain employs TRBV28 and TRBJ2-5; 12 nucleotides agree with TRBD1. J was trimmed by 5 bases and V by 7 bases; bases with no gene match: 11. This CDR3 region has 16 residues. Germline V gives CDR1 MDHEN, CDR2 SYDVKM. The CDR3 sequence: CASNIRGQGAWETQYF. CDR3 nucleotide sequence: TGTGCCAGCAATATCCGGGGACAGGGGGCTTGGGAGACCCAGTACTTC.